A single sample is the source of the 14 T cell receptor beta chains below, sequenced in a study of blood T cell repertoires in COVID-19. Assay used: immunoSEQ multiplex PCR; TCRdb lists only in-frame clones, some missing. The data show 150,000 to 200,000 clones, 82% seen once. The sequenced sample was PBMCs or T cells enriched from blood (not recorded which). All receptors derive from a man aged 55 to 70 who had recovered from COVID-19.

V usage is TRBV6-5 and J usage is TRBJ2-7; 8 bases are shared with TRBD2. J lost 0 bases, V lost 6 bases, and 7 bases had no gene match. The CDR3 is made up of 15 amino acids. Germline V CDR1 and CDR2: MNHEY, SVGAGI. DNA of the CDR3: TGTGCCAGCAGAAGACTAGCGACGAGCTCCTACGAGCAGTACTTC. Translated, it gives CASRRLATSSYEQYF.

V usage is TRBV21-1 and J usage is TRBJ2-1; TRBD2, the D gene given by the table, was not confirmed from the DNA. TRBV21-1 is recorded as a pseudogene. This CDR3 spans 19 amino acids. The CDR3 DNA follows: TGTGCCAGCAGCAAGGGACTAGCGGGAGCTTTCGGGCCCTACAATGAGCAGTTCTTC. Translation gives CASSKGLAGAFGPYNEQFF.

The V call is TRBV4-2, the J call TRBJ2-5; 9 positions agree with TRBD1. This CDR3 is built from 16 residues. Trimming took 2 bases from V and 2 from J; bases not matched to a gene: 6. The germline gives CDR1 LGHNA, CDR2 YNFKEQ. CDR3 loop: CASSQPTGGEQETQYF. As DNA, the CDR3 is TGTGCCAGCAGCCAACCGACAGGGGGAGAGCAAGAGACCCAGTACTTC.

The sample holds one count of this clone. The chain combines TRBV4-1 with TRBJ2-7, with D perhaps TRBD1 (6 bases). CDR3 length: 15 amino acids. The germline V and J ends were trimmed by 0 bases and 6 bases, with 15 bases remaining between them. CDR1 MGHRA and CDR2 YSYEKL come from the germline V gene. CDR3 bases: TGCGCCAGCAGCCAAGAGGCTCTAGGGGGACGCGAGCAGTACTTC. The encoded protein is CASSQEALGGREQYF.

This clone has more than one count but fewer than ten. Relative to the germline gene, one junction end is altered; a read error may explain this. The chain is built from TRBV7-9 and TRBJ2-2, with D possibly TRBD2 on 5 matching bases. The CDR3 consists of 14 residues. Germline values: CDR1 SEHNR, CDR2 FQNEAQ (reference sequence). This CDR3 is CASSLAGTPRELFF. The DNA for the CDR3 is TGTGCCAGCAGCTTAGCGGGCACGCCTCGGGAACTGTTTTTT.

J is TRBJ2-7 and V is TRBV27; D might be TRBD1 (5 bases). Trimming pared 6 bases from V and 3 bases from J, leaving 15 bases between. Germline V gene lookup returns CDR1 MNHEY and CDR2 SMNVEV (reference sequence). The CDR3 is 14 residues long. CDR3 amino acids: CASRSQAQDYEQYF. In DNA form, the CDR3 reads TGTGCCAGCAGATCACAGGCTCAAGACTACGAGCAGTACTTC.

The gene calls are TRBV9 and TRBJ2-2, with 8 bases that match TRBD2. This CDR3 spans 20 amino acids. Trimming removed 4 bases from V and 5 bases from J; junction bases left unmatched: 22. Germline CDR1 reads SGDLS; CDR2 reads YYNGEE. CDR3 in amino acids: CASSPLGLPGREAGTGELFF. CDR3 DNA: TGTGCCAGCAGCCCCCTCGGCTTACCGGGGCGGGAGGCAGGGACCGGGGAGCTGTTTTTT.

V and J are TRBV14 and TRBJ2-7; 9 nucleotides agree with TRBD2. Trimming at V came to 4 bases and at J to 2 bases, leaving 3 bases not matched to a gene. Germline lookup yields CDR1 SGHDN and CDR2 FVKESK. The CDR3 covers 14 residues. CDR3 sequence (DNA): TGTGCCAGCAGCCGTAGCGGGGGCACCTACGAGCAGTACTTC. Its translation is CASSRSGGTYEQYF.

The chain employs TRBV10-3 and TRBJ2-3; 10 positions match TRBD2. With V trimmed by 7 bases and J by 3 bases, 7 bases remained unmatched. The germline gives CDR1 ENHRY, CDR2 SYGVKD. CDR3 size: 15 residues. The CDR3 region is CAINEPSGSTDTQYF. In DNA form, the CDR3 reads TGTGCCATCAATGAACCTAGCGGGAGTACAGATACGCAGTATTTT.

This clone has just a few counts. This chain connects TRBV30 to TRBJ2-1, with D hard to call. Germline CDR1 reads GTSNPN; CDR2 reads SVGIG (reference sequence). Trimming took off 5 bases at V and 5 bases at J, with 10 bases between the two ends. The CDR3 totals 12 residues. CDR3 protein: CAWAAGHNEQFF. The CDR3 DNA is TGTGCCTGGGCAGCAGGTCACAATGAGCAGTTCTTC.

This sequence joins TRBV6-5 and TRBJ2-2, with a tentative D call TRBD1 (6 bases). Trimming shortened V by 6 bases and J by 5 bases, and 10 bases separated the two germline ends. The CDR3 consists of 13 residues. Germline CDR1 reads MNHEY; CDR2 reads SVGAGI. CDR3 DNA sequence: TGTGCCAGCAGCCCAGGGGTAACCGGGGAGCTGTTTTTT. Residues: CASSPGVTGELFF.

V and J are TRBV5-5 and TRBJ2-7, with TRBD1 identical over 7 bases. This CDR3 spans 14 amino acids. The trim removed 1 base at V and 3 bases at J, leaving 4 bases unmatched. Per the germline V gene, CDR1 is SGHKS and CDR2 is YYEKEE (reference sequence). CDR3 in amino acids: CASSLLGQSYEQYF. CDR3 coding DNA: TGTGCCAGCAGCTTGTTGGGACAGAGCTACGAGCAGTACTTC.

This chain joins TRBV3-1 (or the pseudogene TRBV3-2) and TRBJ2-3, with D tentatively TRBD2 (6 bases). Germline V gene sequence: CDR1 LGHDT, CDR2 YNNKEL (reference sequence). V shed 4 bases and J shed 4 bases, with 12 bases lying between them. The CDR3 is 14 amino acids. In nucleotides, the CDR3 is TGTGCCAGCAGCCCCATGGGCGGGGCAGATACGCAGTATTTT. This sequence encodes CASSPMGGADTQYF.

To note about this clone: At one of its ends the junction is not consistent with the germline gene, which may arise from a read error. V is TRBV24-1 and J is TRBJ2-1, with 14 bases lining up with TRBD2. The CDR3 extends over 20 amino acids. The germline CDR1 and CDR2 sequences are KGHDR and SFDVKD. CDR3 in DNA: TGTGGCACCAGTGACCCCGGACTAGCGGGAGGCCAGGGGGCCTACAATGAGCAGTTCTTC. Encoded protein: CGTSDPGLAGGQGAYNEQFF.